This T cell receptor (beta chain) was obtained from a study of blood T cell repertoires in COVID-19. At the level of the study: Samples representing acute and convalescent COVID-19 were sourced from the United States, Italy and Spain. PBMCs, B-cell-depleted T cells, or T cells provided the cDNA or gDNA that made up the material.

The CDR3 totals 16 residues. The germline gives CDR1 SEHNR, CDR2 FQNEAQ (reference sequence). The V gene lost 0 bases and the J gene lost 5 bases, with 11 bases spanning the gap. In the original workflow: Reference gene primers were amplified, and this amplification served to estimate nucleated cell counts. TCRdb keeps only in-frame clones here, not all; method: immunoSEQ multiplex PCR. V, J and clone size are taken as reported in that table, and D and trimming were inferred from the DNA itself. The top ten hold 0.7% to 0.85% of the sample, which has some 450,000 clones, around 90% seen once. Enrollment of patients from Seattle took place during active infection, with longitudinal follow-up.

This sequence joins TRBV7-9 and TRBJ1-6, with D perhaps matching TRBD1 (6 bases). The receptor was isolated from a man between 18 and 29 years old with COVID-19, enrolled during active disease. Sequenced material: peripheral blood. Here the CDR3 reads CASSLAGSGDNSPLHF. The CDR3 nucleotides are TGTGCCAGCAGCTTAGCGGGGTCAGGGGATAATTCACCCCTCCACTTT.